These 25 T cell receptor beta chains came from one sample sequenced in a study of regulatory T cells in long-lasting Graves disease. The time point is: newly diagnosed GD, antithyroid drugs for less than 3 months. RNA extracted from PBMCs served as the sequencing template. Construction of TCR beta libraries relied on iRepertoire HTBI primers and on Arm-PCR targeting CDR3 regions. Each CDR3 protein is one row after TCRdb ran MiXCR on the multiplex PCR reads. Of 500,000 to 700,000 distinct CDR3 sequences listed, roughly 15% are singletons. The sample also formed part of further work on T cells in Graves' hyperthyroidism and ophthalmopathy.

The starting material was peripheral blood mononuclear cells (PBMCs), obtained at new diagnosis, from a patient treated with antithyroid drugs. The receptors stem from a young woman with Graves disease.

The chain couples TRBV27 to TRBJ2-3; D may be TRBD1 or TRBD2 (5 bases each). The CDR3 consists of 18 residues. The V and J ends lost 6 bases and 4 bases respectively, with 26 bases between them. Germline V gene sequence: CDR1 MNHEY, CDR2 SMNVEV (reference sequence). CDR3 in DNA: TGTGCCAGCAGGACACAATTCGGGGCTTTATGGGGACCAGATACGCAGTATTTT. Amino acids: CASRTQFGALWGPDTQYF.

This clonotype turned up a few times. V is TRBV20-1 and J is TRBJ2-5, with 7 bases matching TRBD1. The CDR3 length is 17 residues. V shed 1 base and J 1 base; nucleotides not matched to a gene: 12. The germline gives CDR1 DFQATT, CDR2 SNEGSKA (reference sequence). The CDR3 loop is CSARGQVERGPQETQYF. The CDR3, as DNA: TGCAGTGCTAGAGGACAGGTGGAGAGGGGGCCCCAAGAGACCCAGTACTTC.

V usage is TRBV28 and J usage is TRBJ2-2; perhaps TRBD2 as D (6 bases). CDR1 is MDHEN and CDR2 is SYDVKM in the germline V gene. The CDR3 covers 13 residues. The V end lost 9 bases, the J end lost 5 bases, and 13 bases lay between the germline ends. The CDR3 sequence: CASSSGWTGELFF. The CDR3 DNA is TGTGCCAGTTCGAGCGGGTGGACCGGGGAGCTGTTTTTT.

This clonotype was counted between two and nine times. The genes are TRBV10-2 and TRBJ2-1; the D gene is possibly TRBD2 (5 bases). Germline V gene sequence: CDR1 WSHSY, CDR2 SAAADI. Trimming stripped 3 bases from V and 9 bases from J, with 9 bases between. The CDR3 spans 12 residues. This chain's CDR3 is CASSDEGSEQFF. The CDR3 region has the DNA TGCGCCAGCAGTGATGAGGGATCTGAGCAGTTCTTC.

The table lists this clonotype with many counts. The junction does not match germline at one end; this may be a read error. The chain links TRBV7-9 to TRBJ1-1; D not resolved. CDR1 is SEHNR, CDR2 FQNEAQ, per germline (reference sequence). The CDR3 spans 13 residues. CDR3 residues: CASSLDPNTEAFF. In DNA, the CDR3 is TGCGCCAGCAGCTTGGATCCGAACACTGAAGCTTTCTTT.

This clonotype was seen ten or more times. The rearrangement joins TRBV2 to TRBJ2-2; 14 nucleotides agree with TRBD2. Per germline, CDR1 SNHLY and CDR2 FYNNEI. The CDR3 length is 18 residues. V gave up 4 bases and J gave up 4 bases; unmatched junction bases: 8. In DNA form, the CDR3 reads TGTGCCAGCAGTGCCGGGACTAGCGGGAGAGGGAGCACCGGGGAGCTGTTTTTT. Its translation: CASSAGTSGRGSTGELFF.

This clonotype was detected many times. The chain couples TRBV11-2 to TRBJ1-2; D perhaps matches TRBD1 (6 bases). This CDR3 region has 15 residues. Trimming shortened V by 5 bases and J by 4 bases, and 17 bases separated the two germline ends. Looked up from germline, CDR1 is SGHAT and CDR2 is FQNNGV. The CDR3 DNA follows: TGTGCCAGCAGCCCACCTATGACAGGAGCCTATGGCTACACCTTC. Encoded protein: CASSPPMTGAYGYTF.

Note on this clonotype: A much bigger clone sits one base away, suggesting this may be a read error. The gene calls are TRBV28 and TRBJ2-1, with 9 positions matching TRBD2. The germline CDR1 and CDR2 sequences are MDHEN and SYDVKM. This CDR3 region has 15 residues. The CDR3 region has the DNA TGTGCCAGCAGTCGCGGGGGGACTAGCATCAATGAGCAGTCCTTC. It codes for CASSRGGTSINEQSF.

The rearrangement uses TRBV24-1 and TRBJ2-1; 8 bases fit TRBD2. The CDR3 extends over 15 amino acids. Trimming took 5 bases from V and 7 from J; bases not matched to a gene: 9. The germline V gene encodes CDR1 KGHDR and CDR2 SFDVKD. The CDR3 DNA sequence: TGTGCCACCAGTGGCGGAGCGGGAGTATCAAATGAGCAGTTCTTC. Translating it yields CATSGGAGVSNEQFF.

The CDR3 spells CASSQGQGISSPLHF. The CDR3 nucleotides read TGTGCCAGCAGCCAAGGACAGGGGATTAGTTCACCCCTCCACTTT. The chain couples TRBV3-1 to TRBJ1-6, with 8 nucleotides matching TRBD1. V gave up 1 base and J gave up 9 bases; unmatched junction bases: 5. Germline CDR1 reads LGHDT; CDR2 reads YNNKEL (reference sequence). This CDR3 comprises 15 residues.

This clonotype came up a few times. V is TRBV18 and J is TRBJ2-1, with a weak D call TRBD1 (6 bases). The CDR3 spans 14 residues. The V and J ends lost 4 bases and 2 bases respectively, with 9 bases between them. Germline CDR1 KGHSH, CDR2 LQKENI. The CDR3 nucleotides are TGTGCCAGCTCACGGACAGACACCTACAATGAGCAGTTCTTC. Translating it yields CASSRTDTYNEQFF.

This clonotype was seen ten or more times. The chain employs TRBV28 and TRBJ2-3, with 10 bases matching TRBD2. Germline assignment: CDR1 MDHEN and CDR2 SYDVKM. J was trimmed by 7 bases and V by 3 bases; bases with no gene match: 10. The CDR3 covers 16 residues. The CDR3 DNA follows: TGTGCCAGCAGTTTCGGAACTAGCGGGGACTCCAATACGCAGTATTTT. Translation gives CASSFGTSGDSNTQYF.

This clonotype was detected a few times. The rearrangement links TRBV20-1 to TRBJ2-4, with 10 bases fitting TRBD2. The germline CDR1 and CDR2 sequences are DFQATT and SNEGSKA (reference sequence). V dropped 2 bases and J dropped 1; count of bases not matched to a gene: 5. The CDR3 runs to 16 residues. The CDR3 DNA reads as TGCAGTGCTAGATCCGGGACTAGCGAGGCCAAAAACATTCAGTACTTC. Amino acid sequence: CSARSGTSEAKNIQYF.

This clonotype has ten or more counts. J is TRBJ2-1 and V is TRBV2; maybe TRBD1 (6 bases). The CDR3 is made up of 13 amino acids. Germline-derived CDR1 and CDR2 are SNHLY and FYNNEI. V was cut by 9 bases and J by 6 bases, with 15 bases left in between. This CDR3 reads CARQGLTGNEQFF. The CDR3 DNA follows: TGTGCCAGACAGGGTTTAACTGGCAATGAGCAGTTCTTC.

This clonotype has ten or more counts. This chain links TRBV6-9 with TRBJ1-1; no clear D gene. Per the germline V gene, CDR1 is MNHGY and CDR2 is SVAAGI. V was pared by 3 bases and J by 3 bases, with 17 bases between. The CDR3 runs to 16 residues. The CDR3 region is CASSYEGLGSDTEAFF. In DNA form, the CDR3 reads TGTGCCAGCAGTTACGAGGGTTTGGGGTCGGACACTGAAGCTTTCTTT.

In this sample, this clonotype turned up many times. This chain links TRBV20-1 with TRBJ1-4; 11 bases agree with TRBD1. The V gene end was trimmed by 3 bases and the J gene end by 5 bases; junction bases not matched to a gene: 5. The CDR3 sequence is 15 residues long. Germline V CDR1 and CDR2: DFQATT, SNEGSKA (reference sequence). The CDR3 coding sequence is TGCAGTGCTAGCTCAGGACAGGGGGCGAATGAAAAACTGTTTTTT. It encodes CSASSGQGANEKLFF.

This clonotype has just a few counts. One end of the junction does not line up with germline, which may come from a read error. The rearrangement uses TRBV5-1 and TRBJ2-2, with TRBD1 matching 8 bases. The CDR3 length is 16 residues. Per the germline V gene, CDR1 is SGHRS and CDR2 is YFSETQ. Written as DNA, the CDR3 is TGCGCCGGCAGCCGACAGGGGAGGTCGAACACCGGGGAGCTGTTTTTT. Amino acid sequence: CAGSRQGRSNTGELFF.

V and J are TRBV19 and TRBJ1-1; weak D call: TRBD1 (5 bases). V lost 9 bases to trimming and J lost 0 bases, with 17 bases between them. The germline CDR1 and CDR2 sequences are LNHDA and SQIVND (reference sequence). This CDR3 is 15 amino acids long. This CDR3 reads CASTTWGPVNTEAFF. CDR3 DNA sequence: TGTGCCAGCACTACTTGGGGACCGGTGAACACTGAAGCTTTCTTT.

The chain has TRBV11-1 and TRBJ1-2, with D unclear. Deletions cut 5 bases from V and 4 bases from J, with 14 bases between. The CDR3 covers 14 residues. CDR1 SGHAT and CDR2 FQDESV come from the germline V gene (reference sequence). The CDR3 nucleotides read TGTGCCAGCAGCGCAAGGGATAGGAGCTATGGCTACACCTTC. It specifies CASSARDRSYGYTF.

The J gene is TRBJ2-7, the V gene TRBV29-1, with D hard to call. The germline V gene encodes CDR1 SQVTM and CDR2 ANQGSEA. This CDR3 region has 14 residues. V was trimmed by 1 base and J by 5 bases, leaving 15 bases between them. DNA of the CDR3: TGCAGCGTTGAAGTTTTAGGAGATCAAGACGAGCAGTACTTC. It translates to CSVEVLGDQDEQYF.

The gene calls are TRBV28 and TRBJ2-5, with D maybe TRBD2 (6 bases). CDR3 size: 15 residues. Trimming stripped 4 bases from V and 5 bases from J, with 17 bases between. Germline CDR1 MDHEN, CDR2 SYDVKM. CDR3 DNA: TGTGCCAGCAGTTCCACCCTAGCGTCTTTCGAGACCCAGTACTTC. Translated, it gives CASSSTLASFETQYF.

The sample holds a few counts of this clonotype. The chain joins TRBV10-2 to TRBJ1-4; possibly TRBD1 for D (5 bases). CDR3 size: 14 residues. Germline V gene sequence: CDR1 WSHSY, CDR2 SAAADI. Trimming removed 3 bases from V and 7 bases from J, with 12 bases in between. CDR3 loop: CASSEAGGFEKLFF. The CDR3 bases are TGCGCCAGCAGTGAAGCCGGGGGGTTTGAAAAACTGTTTTTT.

A word on this clonotype: A much more abundant neighbour one base away suggests this may be a read error. The V call is TRBV7-2, the J call TRBJ2-4, with 7 nucleotides matching TRBD2. Germline trimming cut 11 bases from V and 3 bases from J; bases unmatched to any gene: 10. Germline V lookup: CDR1 SGHTA, CDR2 FQGNSA. The CDR3 runs 14 residues. CDR3 amino acids: CACASGIVKNIQYF. For the CDR3, the DNA is TGTGCCTGCGCGAGCGGGATAGTCAAAAACATTCAGTACTTC. Variable domain in full (rest from reference TRBV7-2 and TRBJ2-4): GAGVSQSPSNKVTEKGKDVELRCDPISGHTALYWYRQSLGQGLEFLIYFQGNSAPDKSGLPSDRFSAERTGGSVSTLTIQRTQQEDSAVYLCACASGIVKNIQYFGAGTRLSVL.

This rearrangement joins TRBV9 to TRBJ1-6; the D gene is possibly TRBD1 (6 bases). The CDR3 runs to 15 residues. Looked up from germline, CDR1 is SGDLS and CDR2 is YYNGEE. Trimming took 0 bases from V and 6 from J, leaving 10 bases between them. The DNA for the CDR3 is TGTGCCAGCAGCGTAGATGGACAGACTAATTCACCCCTCCACTTT. Protein sequence: CASSVDGQTNSPLHF.

The J gene is TRBJ2-3, the V gene TRBV2; no clear D gene. The V end was cut by 8 bases, the J end by 4 bases, with 13 bases between. CDR1 is SNHLY and CDR2 is FYNNEI in the germline V gene. This CDR3 has 13 residues. The CDR3 loop is CASAQLRSDTQYF. The CDR3 DNA reads TGTGCCAGCGCGCAGCTAAGGTCAGATACGCAGTATTTT. Full variable domain (missing parts from reference TRBV2 and TRBJ2-3): EPEVTQTPSHQVTQMGQEVILRCVPISNHLYFYWYRQILGQKVEFLVSFYNNEISEKSEIFDDQFSVERPDGSNFTLKIRSTKLEDSAMYFCASAQLRSDTQYFGPGTRLTVL.